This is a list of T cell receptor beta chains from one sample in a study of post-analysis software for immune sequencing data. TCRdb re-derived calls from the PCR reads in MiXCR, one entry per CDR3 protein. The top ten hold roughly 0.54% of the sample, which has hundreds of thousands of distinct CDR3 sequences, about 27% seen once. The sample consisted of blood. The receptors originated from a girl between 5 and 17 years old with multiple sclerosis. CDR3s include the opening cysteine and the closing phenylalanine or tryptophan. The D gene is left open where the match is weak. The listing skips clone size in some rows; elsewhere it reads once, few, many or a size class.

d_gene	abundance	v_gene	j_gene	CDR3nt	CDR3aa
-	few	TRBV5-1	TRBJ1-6	TGCGCCAGCAGCTTGTATCGGCCCGACTATAATTCACCCCTCCACTTT	CASSLYRPDYNSPLHF
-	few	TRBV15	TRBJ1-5	TGTGCCACCAGCAGTGTAAAGGCTCAGCCCCAGCATTTT	CATSSVKAQPQHF
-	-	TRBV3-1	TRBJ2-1	TGTGCCAGCAGCACCCGGACCCGGAGCTCCTACAATGAGCAGTTCTTC	CASSTRTRSSYNEQFF
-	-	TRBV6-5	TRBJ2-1	TGTGCCAGCAGTTACGGACTAAGCTCCTACAATGAGCAGTTCTTC	CASSYGLSSYNEQFF
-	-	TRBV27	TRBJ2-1	TGTGCCAGCACGGCGGGGAACGAGCAGTTCTTC	CASTAGNEQFF
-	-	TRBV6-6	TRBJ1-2	TGTGCCAGCAGTTCCTCTCGTCGGGGCTACACCTTC	CASSSSRRGYTF
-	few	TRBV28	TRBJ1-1	TGTGCCACCACTGGGCGACGGAAGAACACTGAAGCTTTCTTT	CATTGRRKNTEAFF
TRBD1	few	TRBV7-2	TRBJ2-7	TGTGCCAGCACCCATACTCGACAGGGGAGCGAGCAGTACTTC	CASTHTRQGSEQYF
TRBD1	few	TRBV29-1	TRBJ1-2	TGCAGCGTTGACGCCGGGACAGATCCCCTGCTCTATGGCTACACCTTC	CSVDAGTDPLLYGYTF
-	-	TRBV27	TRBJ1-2	TGTGCCAGCAGCCCGGCGGGGCAGAACTATGGCTACACCTTC	CASSPAGQNYGYTF
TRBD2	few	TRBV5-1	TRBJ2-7	TGCGCCAGCAGCTTGTCACTAGCGGACACCTACGAGCAGTACTTC	CASSLSLADTYEQYF
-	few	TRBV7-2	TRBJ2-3	TGTGCCAGCAGCGCCGCATTTAGCGTCGGGGATACGCAGTATTTT	CASSAAFSVGDTQYF
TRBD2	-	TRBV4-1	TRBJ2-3	TGCGCCAGCAGCCACGCTAGCGGGAGGGCCAAGGGAGATACGCAGTATTTT	CASSHASGRAKGDTQYF
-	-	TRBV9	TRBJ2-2	TGTGCCAGCAGCGTTCGTCCGAACACCGGGGAGCTGTTTTTT	CASSVRPNTGELFF
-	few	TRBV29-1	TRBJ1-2	TGCAGCGTTGACGGTAAGGACGGATCCTATGGCTACACCTTC	CSVDGKDGSYGYTF
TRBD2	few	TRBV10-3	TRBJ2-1	TGTGCCATCAGGGCCAGAGGGGAGGGCAGGGCCAATGAGCAGTTCTTC	CAIRARGEGRANEQFF
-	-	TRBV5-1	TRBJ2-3	TGCGCCAGCAGCTTGGTTACGTCGGACATAGGCACAGATACGCAGTATTTT	CASSLVTSDIGTDTQYF
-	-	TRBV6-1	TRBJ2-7	TGTGCCAGCCGGGCCGACGTCGAGGTCGGCGGGTACTTC	CASRADVEVGGYF
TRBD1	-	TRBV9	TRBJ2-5	TGTGCCAGCAGCGTGGACCCGGGGACAGCGCAAGAGACCCAGTACTTC	CASSVDPGTAQETQYF
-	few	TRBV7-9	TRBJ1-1	TGTGCCAGCAGCTTAGAAACCAGGGGCACTGAAGCTTTCTTT	CASSLETRGTEAFF
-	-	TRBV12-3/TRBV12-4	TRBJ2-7	TGTGCCAGCAGTGATGACCTGCCCGAGCAGTACTTC	CASSDDLPEQYF
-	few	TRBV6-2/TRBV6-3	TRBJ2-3	TGTGCCTCCGAGGGGCCGGGTACAACTAGCACAGATACGCAGTATTTT	CASEGPGTTSTDTQYF
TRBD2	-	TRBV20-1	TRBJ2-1	TGCAGTGCCTCGACTAGCGACCCCTACAATGAGCAGTTCTTC	CSASTSDPYNEQFF
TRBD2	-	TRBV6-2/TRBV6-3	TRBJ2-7	TGTGCCAGCAGTCTCTTCGGCGGGAGAGGCCACGAGCAGTACTTC	CASSLFGGRGHEQYF
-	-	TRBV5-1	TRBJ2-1	TGCGCCAGCAGCCTCCTATCCAGCGGTGGTGAGCAGTTCTTC	CASSLLSSGGEQFF
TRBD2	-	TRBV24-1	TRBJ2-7	TGTGCCACCAGTGAATCGGGAGGCTCCTACGAGCAGTACTTC	CATSESGGSYEQYF
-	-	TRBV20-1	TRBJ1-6	TGCAGTGCTAGAGCCGGCCAACCCCTCCACTTT	CSARAGQPLHF
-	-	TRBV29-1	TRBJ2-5	TGCACCGCAGGGGTGGAGACCCAGTACTTC	CTAGVETQYF
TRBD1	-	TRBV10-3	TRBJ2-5	TGTGCCATCAGACCGGACAGGGGCGGCCAAGAGACCCAGTACTTC	CAIRPDRGGQETQYF